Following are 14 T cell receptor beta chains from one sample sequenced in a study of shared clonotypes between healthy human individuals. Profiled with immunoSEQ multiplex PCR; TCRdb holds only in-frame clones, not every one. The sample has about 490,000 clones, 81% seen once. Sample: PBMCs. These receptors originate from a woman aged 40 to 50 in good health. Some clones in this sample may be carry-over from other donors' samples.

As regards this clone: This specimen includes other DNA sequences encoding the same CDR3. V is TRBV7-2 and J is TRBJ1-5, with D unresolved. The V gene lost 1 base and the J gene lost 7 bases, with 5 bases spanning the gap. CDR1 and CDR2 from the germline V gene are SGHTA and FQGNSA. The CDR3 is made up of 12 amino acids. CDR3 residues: CASSLVGQPQHF. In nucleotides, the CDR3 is TGTGCCAGCAGCTTAGTTGGCCAGCCCCAGCATTTT.

The CDR3 loop reads CASSLLPNTEAFF. CDR3 sequence (DNA): TGTGCCAGCAGCTTGCTTCCGAACACTGAAGCTTTCTTT. This sequence joins TRBV7-9 and TRBJ1-1; no clear D gene. Trimming left V 3 bases short and J 1 base short, with 6 bases between. The CDR3 has 13 amino acids. Germline V gene sequence: CDR1 SEHNR, CDR2 FQNEAQ (reference sequence).

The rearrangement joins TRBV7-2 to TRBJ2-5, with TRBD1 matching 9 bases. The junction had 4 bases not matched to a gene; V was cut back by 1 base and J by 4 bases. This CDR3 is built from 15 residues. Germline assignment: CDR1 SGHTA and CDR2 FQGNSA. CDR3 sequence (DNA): TGTGCCAGCAGCTTAGGTGGGGGACAGGGAGAGACCCAGTACTTC. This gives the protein CASSLGGGQGETQYF. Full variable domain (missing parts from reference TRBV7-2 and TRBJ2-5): GAGVSQSPSNKVTEKGKDVELRCDPISGHTALYWYRQSLGQGLEFLIYFQGNSAPDKSGLPSDRFSAERTGGSVSTLTIQRTQQEDSAVYLCASSLGGGQGETQYFGPGTRLLVL.

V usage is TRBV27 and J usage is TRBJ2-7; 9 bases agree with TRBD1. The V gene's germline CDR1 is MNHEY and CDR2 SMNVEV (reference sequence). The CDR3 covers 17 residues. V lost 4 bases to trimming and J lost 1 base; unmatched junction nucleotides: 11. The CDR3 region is CASSYKIPGQGSYEQYF. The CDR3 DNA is TGTGCCAGCAGTTATAAAATCCCGGGACAGGGATCCTACGAGCAGTACTTC.

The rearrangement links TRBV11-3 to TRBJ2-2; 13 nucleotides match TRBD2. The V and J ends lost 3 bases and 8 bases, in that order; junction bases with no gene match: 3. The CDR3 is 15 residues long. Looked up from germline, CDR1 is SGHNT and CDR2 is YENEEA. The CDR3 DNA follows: TGTGCCAGCAGCTTGGGACTAGCGGGATCGGGGGAGCTGTTTTTT. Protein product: CASSLGLAGSGELFF.

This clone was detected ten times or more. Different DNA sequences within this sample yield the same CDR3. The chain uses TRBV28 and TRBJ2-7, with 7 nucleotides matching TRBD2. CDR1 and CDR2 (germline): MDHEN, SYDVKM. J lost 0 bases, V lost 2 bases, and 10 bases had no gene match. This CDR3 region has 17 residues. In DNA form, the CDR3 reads TGTGCCAGCAGTTTAATTCTAGGCGGGAGAACCTCCTACGAGCAGTACTTC. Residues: CASSLILGGRTSYEQYF. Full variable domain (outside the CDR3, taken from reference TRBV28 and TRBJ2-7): DVKVTQSSRYLVKRTGEKVFLECVQDMDHENMFWYRQDPGLGLRLIYFSYDVKMKEKGDIPEGYSVSREKKERFSLILESASTNQTSMYLCASSLILGGRTSYEQYFGPGTRLTVT.

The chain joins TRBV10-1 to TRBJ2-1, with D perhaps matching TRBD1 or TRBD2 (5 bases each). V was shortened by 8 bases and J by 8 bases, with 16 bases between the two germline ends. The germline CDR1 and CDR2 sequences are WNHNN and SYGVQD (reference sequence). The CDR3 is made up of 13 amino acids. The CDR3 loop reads CASSRESMDEQFF. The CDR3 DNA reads TGCGCCAGCTCCAGGGAGAGTATGGATGAGCAGTTCTTC.

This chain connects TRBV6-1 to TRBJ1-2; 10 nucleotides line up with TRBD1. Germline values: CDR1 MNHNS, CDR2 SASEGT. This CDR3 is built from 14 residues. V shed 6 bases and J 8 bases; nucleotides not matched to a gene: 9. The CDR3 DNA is TGTGCCAGCAGGGAACCCGGGACAGGGGTCGGCTACACCTTC. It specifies CASREPGTGVGYTF.

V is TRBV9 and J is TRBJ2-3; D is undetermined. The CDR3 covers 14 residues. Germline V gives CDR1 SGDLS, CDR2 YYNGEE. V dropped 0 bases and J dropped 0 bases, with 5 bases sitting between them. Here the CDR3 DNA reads TGTGCCAGCAGCGTAGTTGTTAGCACAGATACGCAGTATTTT. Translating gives CASSVVVSTDTQYF.

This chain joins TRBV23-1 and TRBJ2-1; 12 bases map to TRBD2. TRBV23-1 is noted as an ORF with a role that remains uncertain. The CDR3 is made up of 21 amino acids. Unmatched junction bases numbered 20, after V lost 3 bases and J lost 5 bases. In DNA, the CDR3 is TGCGCCAGCAGTCATTCCCCCGGACTAGCGGGATATGGCTCCCATAACAATGAGCAGTTCTTC. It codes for CASSHSPGLAGYGSHNNEQFF.

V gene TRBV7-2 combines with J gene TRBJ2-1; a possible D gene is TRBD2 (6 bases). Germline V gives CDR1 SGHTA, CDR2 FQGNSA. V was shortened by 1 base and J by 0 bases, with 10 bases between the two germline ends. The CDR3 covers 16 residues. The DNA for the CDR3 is TGTGCCAGCAGCTTAGGCGCGACTAGCTCCTACAATGAGCAGTTCTTC. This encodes CASSLGATSSYNEQFF.

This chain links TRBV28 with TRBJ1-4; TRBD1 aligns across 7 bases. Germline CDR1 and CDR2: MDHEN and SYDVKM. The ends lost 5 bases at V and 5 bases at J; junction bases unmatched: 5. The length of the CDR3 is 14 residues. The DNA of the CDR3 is TGTGCCAGCAGTGAGACAGGGCTGAATGAAAAACTGTTTTTT. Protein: CASSETGLNEKLFF.

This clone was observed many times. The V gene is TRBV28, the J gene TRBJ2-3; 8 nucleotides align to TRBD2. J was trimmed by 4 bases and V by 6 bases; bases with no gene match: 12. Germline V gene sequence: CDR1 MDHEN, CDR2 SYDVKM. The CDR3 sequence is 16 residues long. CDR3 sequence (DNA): TGTGCCAGCAGCCCCATAAGCGGGAGAGGCTCAGATACGCAGTATTTT. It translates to CASSPISGRGSDTQYF.

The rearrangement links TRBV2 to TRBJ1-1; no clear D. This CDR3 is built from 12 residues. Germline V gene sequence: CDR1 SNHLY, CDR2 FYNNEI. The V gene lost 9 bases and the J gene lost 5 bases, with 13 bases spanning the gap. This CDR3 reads CARSGVGTEAFF. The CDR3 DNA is TGTGCCAGATCCGGGGTTGGGACTGAAGCTTTCTTT.